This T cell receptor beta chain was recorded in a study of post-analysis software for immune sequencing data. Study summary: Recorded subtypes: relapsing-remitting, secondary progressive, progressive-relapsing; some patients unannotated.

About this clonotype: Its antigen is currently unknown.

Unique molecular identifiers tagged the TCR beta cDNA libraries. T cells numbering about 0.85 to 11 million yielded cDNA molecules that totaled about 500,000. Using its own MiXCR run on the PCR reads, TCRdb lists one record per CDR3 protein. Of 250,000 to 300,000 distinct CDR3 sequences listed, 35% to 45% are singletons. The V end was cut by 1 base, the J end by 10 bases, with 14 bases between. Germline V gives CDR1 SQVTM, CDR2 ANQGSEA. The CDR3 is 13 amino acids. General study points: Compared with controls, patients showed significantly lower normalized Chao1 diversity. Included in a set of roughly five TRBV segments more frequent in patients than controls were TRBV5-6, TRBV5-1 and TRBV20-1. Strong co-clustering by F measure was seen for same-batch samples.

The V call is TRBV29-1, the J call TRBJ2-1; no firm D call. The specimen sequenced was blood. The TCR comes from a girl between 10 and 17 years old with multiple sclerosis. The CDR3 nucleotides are TGCAGCGTTGAAGGCCGGACCCATCGGGAGCAGTTCTTC. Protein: CSVEGRTHREQFF.